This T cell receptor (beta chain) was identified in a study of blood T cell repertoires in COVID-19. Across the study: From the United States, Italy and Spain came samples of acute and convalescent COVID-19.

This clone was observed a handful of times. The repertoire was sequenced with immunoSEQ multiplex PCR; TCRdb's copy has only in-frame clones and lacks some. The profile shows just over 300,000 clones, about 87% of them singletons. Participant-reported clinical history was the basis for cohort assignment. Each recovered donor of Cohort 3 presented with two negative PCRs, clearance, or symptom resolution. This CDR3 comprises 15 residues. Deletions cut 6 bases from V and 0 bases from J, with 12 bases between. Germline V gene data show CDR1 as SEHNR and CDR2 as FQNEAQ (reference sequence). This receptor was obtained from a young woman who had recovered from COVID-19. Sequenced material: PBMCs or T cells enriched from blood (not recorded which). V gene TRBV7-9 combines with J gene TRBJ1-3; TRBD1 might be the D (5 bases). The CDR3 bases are TGTGCCAGCAGACCTACAGGATCCTCTGGAAACACCATATATTTT. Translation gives CASRPTGSSGNTIYF.